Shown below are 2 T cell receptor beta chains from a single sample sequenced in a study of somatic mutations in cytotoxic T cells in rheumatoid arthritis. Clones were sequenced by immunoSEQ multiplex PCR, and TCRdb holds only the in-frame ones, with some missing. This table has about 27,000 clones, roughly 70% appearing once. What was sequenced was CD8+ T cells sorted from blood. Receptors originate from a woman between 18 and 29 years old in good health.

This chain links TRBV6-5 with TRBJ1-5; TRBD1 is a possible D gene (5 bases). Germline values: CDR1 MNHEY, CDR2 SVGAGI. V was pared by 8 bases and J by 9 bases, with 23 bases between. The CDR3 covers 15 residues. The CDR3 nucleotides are TGTGCCAGCTTCAAAGGGGAAATGGATCATCCGCCCCAGCATTTT. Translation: CASFKGEMDHPPQHF.

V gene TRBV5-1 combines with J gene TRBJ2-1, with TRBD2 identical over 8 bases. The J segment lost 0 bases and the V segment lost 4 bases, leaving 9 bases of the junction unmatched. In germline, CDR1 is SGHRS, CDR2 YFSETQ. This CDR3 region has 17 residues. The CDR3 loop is CASSVAGLLSSYNEQFF. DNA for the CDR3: TGCGCCAGCAGCGTAGCGGGACTCTTAAGCTCCTACAATGAGCAGTTCTTC.